This is a list of T cell receptor beta chains from one sample in a study of beta chain features in type 1 diabetes. Measured with immunoSEQ multiplex PCR; TCRdb has only the in-frame clones, and not every one. Of tens of thousands of clones detected, about 70% appear once; the ten largest clones hold roughly 1.2%. Sequencing input: stem cell memory CD4+ T cells from blood. Receptors originate from a middle-aged woman with type 1 diabetes. CDR3s include the opening cysteine and the closing phenylalanine or tryptophan. Size values are once, few and many counts, or a class for expanded clones, and some rows have none.

TRBV6-1 NA CASSVGGVQDGYTF
TRBV11-1 NA CASSWGDRDETQYF
TRBV5-4 NA CASSNLQGVGSPLHF
TRBV2 NA CASSPLAGGQETQYF
TRBV29-1 NA CSVADYGYTF
TRBV18 NA CASSPGTSYEQYF
TRBV6-6 few CASSYSVGADTQYF
TRBV4-2 NA CASSQDLGAGGAETQYF
TRBV28 NA CASRGSTDEQYF
TRBV19 NA CASSIAFDSFEAFF
TRBV9 NA CASSVRSGGASGTDTQYF
TRBV7-2 NA CASILSRDRVYNEQFF
TRBV28 NA CASSLRQGASGELFF
TRBV5-5 few CASSVTGRGGVNEQFF
TRBV11-1 once CASSLGRGHYF
TRBV7-9 NA CASSLVNGEQFF
TRBV28 NA CASKAPSGPTNEKLFF
TRBV6-5 NA CASSSQTSGGTQYF
TRBV4-3 NA CASSPPGQGANYGYTF